The entry below describes one TCR beta chain. Its antigen is not identified. The sample belongs to a study of cytomegalovirus exposure and HLA in healthy donors. Study at large: Falling in the Caucasian-associated ancestry cluster were about four fifths of under 450 genotyped donors.

Study outcomes and limitations: In a later analysis, TCR beta V- and J-gene trimming was associated with a missense DCLRE1C variant.

13 Jbeta primers and 60 Vbeta primers were used for the PCR. Some clones are missing from TCRdb's copy, which holds only in-frame ones; the method was immunoSEQ multiplex PCR. The table lists under 150,000 clones, around 80% of them singletons, with less than 2% in the top ten. The CDR3 is 12 residues long. With 5 bases removed from V and 1 base from J, the gap between germline ends came to 9 bases. Germline V gene data show CDR1 as GTSNPN and CDR2 as SVGIG (reference sequence). The TCR comes from a female donor in good health and CMV-seropositive. The material sequenced was PBMCs. The genes are TRBV30 and TRBJ2-7, with D possibly matching TRBD1 (5 bases). The chain's CDR3 is CAWARTSYEQYF. CDR3 bases: TGTGCCTGGGCCCGGACATCCTACGAGCAGTACTTC.